This is a list of T cell receptor beta chains from one sample in a study of blood T cell repertoires in COVID-19. Produced via immunoSEQ multiplex PCR; TCRdb's table is partial and in-frame only. The sample comprises over 250,000 clones, more than 75% of which are singletons, and over 2% rests with the top ten. The sample was PBMCs or T cells enriched from blood (not recorded which). The origin of the receptors is a woman aged 55-69 years in a cohort exposed to, infected with or recovered from COVID-19 (not recorded which). Each CDR3 is given with its conserved first and last residue. D genes are given only for firm matches. Size is omitted from some rows. Given values are once, few, many or a class for expanded clones.

d_gene,abundance,v_gene,len,j_gene,CDR3aa,CDR3nt
.,.,TRBV5-8,16,TRBJ1-2,CASSLILQGDRHGYTF,TGTGCCAGCAGCCTAATATTACAGGGCGACAGGCATGGCTACACCTTC
TRBD2,.,TRBV14,13,TRBJ2-3,CASSQAGTSGRYF,TGTGCCAGCAGCCAAGCCGGGACTAGCGGACGGTATTTT
TRBD1,.,TRBV6-5,16,TRBJ1-2,CASSYRGQGINYGYTF,TGTGCCAGCAGTTACAGGGGACAGGGGATAAACTATGGCTACACCTTC
TRBD2,.,TRBV2,15,TRBJ2-3,CASRGTSGSGDTQYF,TGTGCCAGCAGGGGGACTAGCGGGAGTGGAGATACGCAGTATTTT
TRBD1,few,TRBV7-8,15,TRBJ2-7,CASSLELSRGYEQYF,TGTGCCAGCAGCTTAGAATTGAGCAGGGGGTACGAGCAGTACTTC
TRBD1,.,TRBV6-5,14,TRBJ2-7,CASSYWDRAGEQYF,TGTGCCAGCAGTTACTGGGACAGGGCGGGCGAGCAGTACTTC
TRBD2,.,TRBV19,18,TRBJ2-1,CASSIGGAGDGGYNEQFF,TGTGCCAGTAGTATAGGCGGTGCGGGAGATGGTGGCTACAATGAGCAGTTCTTC
TRBD2,.,TRBV9,15,TRBJ2-7,CASSVGTSGYYEQYF,TGTGCCAGCAGCGTAGGGACTAGCGGGTACTACGAGCAGTACTTC
TRBD2,.,TRBV4-2,14,TRBJ2-7,CASSQPSGAYEQYF,TGTGCCAGCAGCCAACCTAGCGGAGCCTACGAGCAGTACTTC
TRBD2,.,TRBV7-3,18,TRBJ2-1,CASSLLPKTSGRGNEQFF,TGTGCCAGCAGCTTACTTCCCAAGACTAGCGGGAGGGGGAATGAGCAGTTCTTC
.,.,TRBV10-3,13,TRBJ2-2,CAIRGGVPGELFF,TGTGCCATCAGAGGAGGGGTACCCGGGGAGCTGTTTTTT
.,.,TRBV27,14,TRBJ1-5,CATSRQGGNQPQHF,TGTGCCACCTCGAGACAAGGGGGCAATCAGCCCCAGCATTTT
.,.,TRBV28,15,TRBJ2-3,CASKASASSTDTQYF,TGTGCCAGCAAGGCTAGCGCGTCTAGCACAGATACGCAGTATTTT
.,.,TRBV11-2,13,TRBJ1-2,CASSLQGDYGYTF,TGTGCCAGCAGCTTACAGGGTGACTATGGCTACACCTTC
.,once,TRBV12-3/TRBV12-4,11,TRBJ1-1,CASREGTEAFF,TGTGCCAGCAGGGAGGGCACTGAAGCTTTCTTT
.,.,TRBV5-1,14,TRBJ1-6,CASSPERAISPLHF,TGCGCCAGCAGCCCTGAAAGAGCGATTTCACCCCTCCACTTT
TRBD1,.,TRBV28,16,TRBJ2-2,CASSFGDRVNAGELFF,TGTGCCAGCAGTTTTGGGGACAGGGTTAACGCCGGGGAGCTGTTTTTT
TRBD2,.,TRBV6-5,15,TRBJ2-7,CASRLASGRGYEQYF,TGTGCCAGCAGGCTAGCTAGCGGGAGAGGATACGAGCAGTACTTC
TRBD1,once,TRBV5-1,13,TRBJ1-2,CASSATGGHGYTF,TGCGCCAGCAGCGCGACAGGGGGCCATGGCTACACCTTC
.,.,TRBV11-2,13,TRBJ2-1,CASSPGLYNEQFF,TGTGCCAGCAGCCCGGGACTCTACAATGAGCAGTTCTTC
.,once,TRBV27,16,TRBJ1-5,CASSAEGIVSNQPQHF,TGTGCCAGCAGTGCCGAGGGAATTGTGAGCAATCAGCCCCAGCATTTT
TRBD1,.,TRBV28,14,TRBJ1-4,CASRTGGGKDKLFF,TGTGCCAGCAGAACAGGGGGGGGTAAGGACAAACTGTTTTTT
.,.,TRBV7-3,15,TRBJ2-1,CASSLMGSSYNEQFF,TGTGCCAGCAGCTTAATGGGGAGCTCCTACAATGAGCAGTTCTTC
.,.,TRBV6-6,14,TRBJ1-3,CASSYSQGLNTIYF,TGTGCCAGCAGTTACAGTCAGGGTCTAAACACCATATATTTT